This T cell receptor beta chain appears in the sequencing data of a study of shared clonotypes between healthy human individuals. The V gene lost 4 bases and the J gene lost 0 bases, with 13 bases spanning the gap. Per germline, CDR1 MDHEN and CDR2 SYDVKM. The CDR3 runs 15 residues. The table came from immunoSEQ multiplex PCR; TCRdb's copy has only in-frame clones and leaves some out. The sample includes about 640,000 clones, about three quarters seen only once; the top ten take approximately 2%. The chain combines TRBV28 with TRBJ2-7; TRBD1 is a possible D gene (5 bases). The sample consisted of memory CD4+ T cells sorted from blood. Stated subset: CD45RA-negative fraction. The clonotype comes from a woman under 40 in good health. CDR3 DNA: TGTGCCAGCAGTTCCCCAGTTGGGGCCTCCTACGAGCAGTACTTC. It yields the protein CASSSPVGASYEQYF.